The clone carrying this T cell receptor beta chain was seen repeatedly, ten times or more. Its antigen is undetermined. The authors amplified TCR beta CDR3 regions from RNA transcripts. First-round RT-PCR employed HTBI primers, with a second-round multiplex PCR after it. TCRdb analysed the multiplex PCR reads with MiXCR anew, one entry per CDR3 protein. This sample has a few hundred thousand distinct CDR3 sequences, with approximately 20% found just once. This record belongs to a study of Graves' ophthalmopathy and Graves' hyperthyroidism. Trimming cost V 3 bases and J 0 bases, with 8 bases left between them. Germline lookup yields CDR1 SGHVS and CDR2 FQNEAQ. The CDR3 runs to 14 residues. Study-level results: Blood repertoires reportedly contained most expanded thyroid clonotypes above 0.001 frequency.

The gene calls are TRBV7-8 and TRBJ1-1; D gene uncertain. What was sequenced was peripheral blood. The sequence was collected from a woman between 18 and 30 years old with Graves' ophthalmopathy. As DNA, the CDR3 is TGTGCCAGCAGCTTGTTCCATCTGAACACTGAAGCTTTCTTT. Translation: CASSLFHLNTEAFF.